The rows below give T cell receptor beta chains drawn from one sample of a study of Tregs in tolerant kidney transplant recipients. The assay was immunoSEQ multiplex PCR, and TCRdb's table has in-frame clones only and misses some. Here the sample spans 92,000 or so clones, just over 90% being singletons. Sequencing was carried out using CD8+ T cells from blood. Source of these receptors: a human donor in good health. The conserved cysteine and the conserved F or W are not part of the CDR3 here. Each record gives: J gene, V gene, CDR3 protein.

TRBJ2-1 TRBV19 ASSITTGGPQKL
TRBJ1-1 TRBV2 AQRSQQNTEAF
TRBJ2-7 TRBV27 ASSAAGQIYEQY
TRBJ2-7 TRBV29-1 SVAVSSYEQY
TRBJ2-7 TRBV6-1 ATGLANTYEQY
TRBJ2-6 TRBV29-1 SVGDRTGSGANVLT
TRBJ1-2 TRBV4-1 ASSPPDRVEGYT
TRBJ2-7 TRBV4-2 ASSQEWGPGQAYEQY
TRBJ1-2 TRBV7-3 ASSPGRNYGYT
TRBJ2-2 TRBV27 ASSLYTGELF
TRBJ1-1 TRBV11-2 ASSSWTGRGPEAF
TRBJ2-5 TRBV7-7 ASSRNRGRPETQY
TRBJ2-1 TRBV30 AWGWGGNEQF
TRBJ2-3 TRBV13 ASSPSGTSGRFRGDTQY
TRBJ2-1 TRBV6-5 ASSYVPSSYNEQF
TRBJ2-3 TRBV5-1 ASSLTSESDTQY
TRBJ1-5 TRBV10-3 AISGGTDNQPQH
TRBJ2-7 TRBV7-2 ASSSMFRRGLY
TRBJ1-1 TRBV2 ASRGTGAF
TRBJ2-1 TRBV11-2 ASSLGGSSYNEQF
TRBJ2-2 TRBV5-8 ASSLGQGAGELF
TRBJ2-1 TRBV27 ASSIVWEGQQF
TRBJ1-6 TRBV19 ASNPAGEGSPLH
TRBJ2-7 TRBV27 ASSNLGLDYEQY
TRBJ2-1 TRBV27 ASKTYNEQF
TRBJ2-3 TRBV14 ASSQDRGRVDTQY
TRBJ2-3 TRBV13 ASSPDRVRRSFTDTQY
TRBJ2-1 TRBV9 ASSPASSYNEQF
TRBJ2-7 TRBV19 ASSSGTPPYEQY
TRBJ2-7 TRBV5-4 ASSLSRGDLYEQY
TRBJ2-3 TRBV18 ASSPPTGVHDTQY
TRBJ2-2 TRBV6-1 ASMGQGSNTGELF
TRBJ2-7 TRBV5-1 ASSLGGSEQY
TRBJ2-4 TRBV27 ASSPREAKNIQY
TRBJ2-1 TRBV6-1 ASSWGQGLSMEQF
TRBJ2-6 TRBV2 ASPGSGANVLT
TRBJ2-7 TRBV27 ASSFKSYSYEQY
TRBJ2-7 TRBV7-9 ASSKLAGGPEYEQY
TRBJ2-7 TRBV4-1 ASSQGGSGGYEQY
TRBJ2-7 TRBV30 AWSSGTSSYEQY
TRBJ2-1 TRBV27 ASSLLGPSGGVNEQF
TRBJ2-1 TRBV2 ASSELAYNEQF
TRBJ1-2 TRBV5-4 ASSFQGSTYGYT
TRBJ1-2 TRBV6-1 ASGAVRNYGYT
TRBJ2-1 TRBV5-1 ASARESSYNEQF
NA TRBV5-4 ASSQSMGSGISYEQY
TRBJ2-1 TRBV7-3 ASSPGAGSMDEQF
TRBJ2-3 TRBV27 ASMVLGTDTQY